These T cell receptor beta chains were read from a single sample in a study of response to subunit inactivated influenza vaccine. Each CDR3 protein gets one entry after TCRdb re-called the RT-PCR reads with MiXCR. The sample holds about 540,000 distinct CDR3 sequences; roughly 25% are singletons and the top ten take roughly 2.8%. This sample also appeared in a second study, on T cells expressing NK-cell markers.

This specimen consisted of CD4+ T cells sorted from PBMCs, obtained less than 13 days after vaccination. The receptors here all came from a man aged 50 or older who received an inactivated influenza vaccine. Both conserved end residues are part of each CDR3. D genes are given only for firm matches. Clone size is stated in some rows and not others, as once, few, many or a class when expanded.

j_gene: TRBJ1-2
abundance: -
v_gene: TRBV10-3
d_gene: TRBD1
CDR3aa: CAITGQGYGYTF
CDR3nt: TGTGCCATCACGGGACAGGGCTATGGCTACACCTTC

j_gene: TRBJ2-3
abundance: -
v_gene: TRBV4-1
d_gene: TRBD1
CDR3aa: CASSQDPGQGYRYTQYF
CDR3nt: TGCGCCAGCAGCCAGGACCCGGGACAGGGATATAGATATACGCAGTATTTT

j_gene: TRBJ1-2
abundance: few
v_gene: TRBV28
d_gene: TRBD1
CDR3aa: CASSNRGYGYTF
CDR3nt: TGTGCCAGCAGTAACAGGGGCTATGGCTACACCTTC

j_gene: TRBJ2-6
abundance: few
v_gene: TRBV5-1
d_gene: -
CDR3aa: CASSLRMGGANVLTF
CDR3nt: TGCGCCAGCAGCTTACGTATGGGAGGGGCCAACGTCCTGACTTTC

j_gene: TRBJ1-2
abundance: -
v_gene: TRBV20-1
d_gene: TRBD1
CDR3aa: CSAIGQGGRNYGYTF
CDR3nt: TGCAGTGCTATCGGACAGGGGGGGAGGAACTATGGCTACACCTTC

j_gene: TRBJ2-7
abundance: once
v_gene: TRBV5-4
d_gene: -
CDR3aa: CASSSRSPSYEQYF
CDR3nt: TGTGCCAGCAGCAGCAGATCCCCCTCCTACGAGCAGTACTTC

j_gene: TRBJ2-7
abundance: few
v_gene: TRBV7-2
d_gene: TRBD2
CDR3aa: CASSLGLAGDVEQYF
CDR3nt: TGTGCCAGCAGCTTAGGACTAGCGGGAGATGTCGAGCAGTACTTC

j_gene: TRBJ2-1
abundance: -
v_gene: TRBV9
d_gene: -
CDR3aa: CASSVASGYDTYNEQFF
CDR3nt: TGTGCCAGCAGCGTAGCGTCAGGGTATGACACGTACAATGAGCAGTTCTTC

j_gene: TRBJ2-3
abundance: few
v_gene: TRBV12-3/TRBV12-4
d_gene: -
CDR3aa: CASRLGWGDTSSTDTQYF
CDR3nt: TGTGCCAGCAGACTGGGATGGGGAGACACCTCTAGCACAGATACGCAGTATTTT

j_gene: TRBJ2-2
abundance: -
v_gene: TRBV12-3/TRBV12-4
d_gene: -
CDR3aa: CASSSDRRELFF
CDR3nt: TGTGCCAGCAGTTCTGACAGGAGGGAGCTGTTTTTT

j_gene: TRBJ1-5
abundance: -
v_gene: TRBV19
d_gene: -
CDR3aa: CASSMRRQRDQPQHF
CDR3nt: TGTGCCAGTAGTATGAGGAGACAGAGGGATCAGCCCCAGCATTTT

j_gene: TRBJ2-5
abundance: few
v_gene: TRBV12-3/TRBV12-4
d_gene: -
CDR3aa: CASSSSGLRVETQYF
CDR3nt: TGTGCCAGCAGTTCCAGCGGGCTGAGGGTTGAGACCCAGTACTTC

j_gene: TRBJ2-3
abundance: -
v_gene: TRBV6-5
d_gene: TRBD1
CDR3aa: CASSYSSLGQGVNTQYF
CDR3nt: TGTGCCAGCAGTTACTCGAGTTTAGGGCAGGGGGTCAATACGCAGTATTTT

j_gene: TRBJ2-5
abundance: -
v_gene: TRBV28
d_gene: TRBD2
CDR3aa: CASSRLSGGEETQYF
CDR3nt: TGTGCCAGCAGTCGCCTTTCCGGGGGGGAAGAGACCCAGTACTTC